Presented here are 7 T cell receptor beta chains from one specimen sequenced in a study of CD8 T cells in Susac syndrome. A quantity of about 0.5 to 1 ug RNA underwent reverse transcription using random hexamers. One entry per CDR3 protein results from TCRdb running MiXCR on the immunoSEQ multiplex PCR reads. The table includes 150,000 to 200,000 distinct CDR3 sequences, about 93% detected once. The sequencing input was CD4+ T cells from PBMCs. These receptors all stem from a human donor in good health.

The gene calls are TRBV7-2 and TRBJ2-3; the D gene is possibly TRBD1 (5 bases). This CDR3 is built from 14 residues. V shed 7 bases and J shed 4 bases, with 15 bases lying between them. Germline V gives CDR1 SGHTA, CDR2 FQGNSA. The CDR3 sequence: CASKPSWGADTQYF. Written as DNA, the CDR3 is TGTGCCAGCAAGCCCAGTTGGGGCGCAGATACGCAGTATTTT. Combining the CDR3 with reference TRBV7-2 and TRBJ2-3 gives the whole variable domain GAGVSQSPSNKVTEKGKDVELRCDPISGHTALYWYRQSLGQGLEFLIYFQGNSAPDKSGLPSDRFSAERTGGSVSTLTIQRTQQEDSAVYLCASKPSWGADTQYFGPGTRLTVL.

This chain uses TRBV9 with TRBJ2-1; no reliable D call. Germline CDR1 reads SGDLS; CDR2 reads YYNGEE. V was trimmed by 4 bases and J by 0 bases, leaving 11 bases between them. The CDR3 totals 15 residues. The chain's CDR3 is CASSPGLSSYNEQFF. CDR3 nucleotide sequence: TGTGCCAGCAGCCCCGGGTTGAGCTCCTACAATGAGCAGTTCTTC.

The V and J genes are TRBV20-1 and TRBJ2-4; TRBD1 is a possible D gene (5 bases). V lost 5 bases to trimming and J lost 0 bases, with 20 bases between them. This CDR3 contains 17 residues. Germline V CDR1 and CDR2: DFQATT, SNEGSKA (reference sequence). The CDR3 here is CSALTGASTLAKNIQYF. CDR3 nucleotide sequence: TGCAGTGCTCTCACAGGAGCCTCTACCCTAGCCAAAAACATTCAGTACTTC.

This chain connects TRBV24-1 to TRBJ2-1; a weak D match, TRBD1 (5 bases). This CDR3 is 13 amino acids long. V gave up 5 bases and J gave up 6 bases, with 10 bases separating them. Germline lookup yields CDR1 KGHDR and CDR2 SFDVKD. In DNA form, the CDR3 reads TGTGCCACCAGTGGGGCAGGGCGCAATGAGCAGTTCTTC. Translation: CATSGAGRNEQFF.

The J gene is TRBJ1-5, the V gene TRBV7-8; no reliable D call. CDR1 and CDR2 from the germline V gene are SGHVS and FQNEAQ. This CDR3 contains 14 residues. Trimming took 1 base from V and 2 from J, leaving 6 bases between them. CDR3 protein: CASSLEAGNQPQHF. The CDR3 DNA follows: TGTGCCAGCAGCTTAGAGGCAGGCAATCAGCCCCAGCATTTT.

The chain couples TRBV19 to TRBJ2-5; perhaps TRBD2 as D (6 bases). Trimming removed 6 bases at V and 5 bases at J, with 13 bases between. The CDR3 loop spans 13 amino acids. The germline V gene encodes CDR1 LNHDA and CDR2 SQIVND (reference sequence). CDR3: CASRRTIYETQYF. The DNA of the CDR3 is TGTGCCAGTAGGAGGACTATCTACGAGACCCAGTACTTC. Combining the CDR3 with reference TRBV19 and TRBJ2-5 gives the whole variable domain DGGITQSPKYLFRKEGQNVTLSCEQNLNHDAMYWYRQDPGQGLRLIYYSQIVNDFQKGDIAEGYSVSREKKESFPLTVTSAQKNPTAFYLCASRRTIYETQYFGPGTRLLVL.

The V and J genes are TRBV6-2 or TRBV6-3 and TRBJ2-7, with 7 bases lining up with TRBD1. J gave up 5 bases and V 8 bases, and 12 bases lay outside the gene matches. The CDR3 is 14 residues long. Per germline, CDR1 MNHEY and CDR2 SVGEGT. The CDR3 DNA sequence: TGTGCCAGCGCCGACCTACAGGGGCACAACGAGCAGTACTTC. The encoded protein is CASADLQGHNEQYF.